This T cell receptor (beta chain) stems from a study of cytotoxic CD8 clonotypes in ibrutinib-treated CLL. CDR3 length: 14 amino acids. Germline assignment: CDR1 GTSNPN and CDR2 SVGIG (reference sequence). Between the trimmed V and J ends, which lost 0 bases and 8 bases, there was a span of 16 bases. Clones were read by immunoSEQ multiplex PCR, and TCRdb kept only the in-frame ones, dropping some. Of over 120,000 clones listed, 79% were seen once; the top ten hold 9.5% to 15%. Concerning this clone: The target antigen is unknown.

Notes on the study in general: At progression, clonality fell back toward baseline after rising at ibrutinib response.

The material sequenced was PBMCs, taken after 12 months of ibrutinib treatment. The clonotype originates from a human donor with chronic lymphocytic leukemia. V usage is TRBV30 and J usage is TRBJ1-1; no definite D call. The CDR3 nucleotides read TGTGCCTGGAGTGTACTTCTGGGCGGATTGGAAGCTTTCTTT. Protein product: CAWSVLLGGLEAFF.